The 18 T cell receptor beta chains given below trace back to one sample, sequenced in a study of T cell responses to AZD1222 COVID-19 vaccine. Profiling relied on immunoSEQ multiplex PCR, and the TCRdb table lists in-frame clones only, not all of them. The sample records around 170,000 clones, roughly 93% being singletons. The specimen was peripheral blood, collected on day 0 of AZD1222 vaccination. All receptors derive from an adult in good health.

This chain links TRBV6-5 with TRBJ2-3; D is unclear. This CDR3 comprises 15 residues. V lost 4 bases, J lost 1 base, and 12 bases lay in between. Germline V lookup: CDR1 MNHEY, CDR2 SVGAGI. CDR3 nucleotide sequence: TGTGCCAGCAGTTTGTTTAGAGAGGGCACAGATACGCAGTATTTT. This sequence encodes CASSLFREGTDTQYF.

A single count supports this clone. V and J are TRBV7-6 and TRBJ1-3; tentatively, D is TRBD1 (5 bases). The germline V gene has CDR1 SGHVS and CDR2 FNYEAQ. With 3 bases removed from V and 3 bases from J, the gap between germline ends came to 12 bases. The CDR3 extends over 15 amino acids. The CDR3 region has the DNA TGTGCCAGCAGCTTCCAGGGTGGGGTTGGAAACACCATATATTTT. Translated: CASSFQGGVGNTIYF.

This chain connects TRBV7-2 to TRBJ2-5; the match to TRBD1 covers 7 bases. Germline CDR1 SGHTA, CDR2 FQGNSA. V gave up 3 bases and J gave up 5 bases; unmatched junction bases: 9. The CDR3 length is 15 residues. CDR3 DNA sequence: TGTGCCAGCAGCTTTTCCGAGACAGGGTACGAGACCCAGTACTTC. Translated: CASSFSETGYETQYF. The variable domain in full, with the rest retrieved from reference TRBV7-2 and TRBJ2-5, is GAGVSQSPSNKVTEKGKDVELRCDPISGHTALYWYRQSLGQGLEFLIYFQGNSAPDKSGLPSDRFSAERTGGSVSTLTIQRTQQEDSAVYLCASSFSETGYETQYFGPGTRLLVL.

This clone was seen only a few times. This rearrangement joins TRBV7-9 to TRBJ1-3, with 10 bases lining up with TRBD1. The CDR3 contains 15 residues. V shed 4 bases and J 4 bases; nucleotides not matched to a gene: 4. The germline V gene has CDR1 SEHNR and CDR2 FQNEAQ (reference sequence). This CDR3 reads CASSSDRGQGNTIYF. The CDR3 DNA is TGTGCCAGCAGCTCTGACAGGGGGCAAGGAAACACCATATATTTT.

V gene TRBV11-2 combines with J gene TRBJ1-6, with a tentative D call TRBD1 (6 bases). Per the germline V gene, CDR1 is SGHAT and CDR2 is FQNNGV. The CDR3 is 15 residues long. The V end lost 4 bases, the J end lost 7 bases, and 14 bases lay between the germline ends. The CDR3 sequence is CASSSTTGSNSPLHF. DNA of the CDR3: TGTGCCAGCAGCTCCACCACAGGGTCGAATTCACCCCTCCACTTT.

The chain recombines TRBV5-4 with TRBJ1-6; D is unclear. The CDR3 length is 16 residues. Germline V CDR1 and CDR2: SGHNT, YYREEE (reference sequence). The V gene lost 0 bases and the J gene lost 5 bases, with 12 bases spanning the gap. CDR3 DNA: TGTGCCAGCAGCTTGGGGGGTACGGCAGATAATTCACCCCTCCACTTT. Its protein is CASSLGGTADNSPLHF.

The rearrangement joins TRBV18 to TRBJ2-7; 8 nucleotides line up with TRBD1. The CDR3 covers 14 residues. The junction had 3 bases not matched to a gene; V was cut back by 2 bases and J by 3 bases. CDR1 and CDR2 (germline): KGHSH, LQKENI. The CDR3 sequence is CASSPSGGLYEQYF. For the CDR3, the DNA is TGTGCCAGCTCACCATCAGGGGGCCTCTACGAGCAGTACTTC. Using reference TRBV18 and TRBJ2-7 for the parts outside the CDR3, the full variable domain is NAGVMQNPRHLVRRRGQEARLRCSPMKGHSHVYWYRQLPEEGLKFMVYLQKENIIDESGMPKERFSAEFPKEGPSILRIQQVVRGDSAAYFCASSPSGGLYEQYFGPGTRLTVT.

This chain connects TRBV7-6 to TRBJ1-5; D perhaps matches TRBD1 (6 bases). V was shortened by 4 bases and J by 2 bases, with 12 bases between the two germline ends. CDR3 length: 15 amino acids. Germline CDR1 and CDR2: SGHVS and FNYEAQ. CDR3 DNA: TGTGCCAGCAGCTCCGGACAGCAGGGCAATCAGCCCCAGCATTTT. It translates to CASSSGQQGNQPQHF.

V usage is TRBV19 and J usage is TRBJ1-3; 9 positions match TRBD1. V was clipped by 6 bases and J by 0 bases; unmatched bases: 12. CDR3 length equals 18 residues. From germline, CDR1 is LNHDA and CDR2 SQIVND (reference sequence). The CDR3 nucleotides read TGTGCCAGTAGCCCCACCCGGGACAGGGAGTTCTCTGGAAACACCATATATTTT. Protein: CASSPTRDREFSGNTIYF.

This sequence joins TRBV5-4 and TRBJ1-1; D unresolved. The CDR3 spans 14 residues. V lost 0 bases and J 1 base, leaving 7 bases between the germline ends. CDR1 SGHNT and CDR2 YYREEE come from the germline V gene (reference sequence). The CDR3 loop is CASSLEQPNTEAFF. CDR3 nucleotide sequence: TGTGCCAGCAGCTTGGAACAGCCGAACACTGAAGCTTTCTTT.

This chain connects TRBV6-1 to TRBJ2-5; unclear D gene. The V and J ends lost 2 bases and 0 bases respectively, with 4 bases between them. This CDR3 is built from 13 residues. Germline values: CDR1 MNHNS, CDR2 SASEGT. The CDR3 is CASSELNQETQYF. CDR3 in DNA: TGTGCCAGCAGTGAACTCAACCAAGAGACCCAGTACTTC.

This clone occurred a few times. The chain has TRBV4-3 and TRBJ2-3; D is undetermined. Germline V lookup: CDR1 LGHNA, CDR2 YSLEER. The CDR3 length is 15 residues. The V gene lost 0 bases and the J gene lost 1 base, with 8 bases spanning the gap. The CDR3 spells CASSQDGPGTDTQYF. The CDR3 DNA is TGCGCCAGCAGCCAAGATGGTCCGGGCACAGATACGCAGTATTTT.

The chain employs TRBV7-9 and TRBJ2-7, with D possibly being TRBD2 (5 bases). The CDR3 contains 13 residues. Looked up from germline, CDR1 is SEHNR and CDR2 is FQNEAQ (reference sequence). Trimming removed 7 bases at V and 4 bases at J, with 14 bases between. The CDR3 is CASNPSGLYEQYF. The CDR3 nucleotides read TGTGCCAGCAACCCGTCGGGGTTATACGAGCAGTACTTC.

The CDR3 spells CASSPNSRYEQYF. CDR3 DNA: TGTGCCAGCAGTCCGAACAGTAGGTACGAGCAGTACTTC. V is TRBV27 and J is TRBJ2-7; D is unclear. V was pared by 5 bases and J by 4 bases, with 12 bases between. This CDR3 comprises 13 residues. CDR1 and CDR2 (germline): MNHEY, SMNVEV (reference sequence).

The rearrangement links TRBV28 to TRBJ2-5; TRBD2 matches 9 bases. CDR3 length: 16 amino acids. The V segment lost 6 bases and the J segment 1 base; nucleotides outside the gene matches: 9. The V gene's germline CDR1 is MDHEN and CDR2 SYDVKM. The CDR3 sequence is CASSPFSGRGQETQYF. CDR3 in DNA: TGTGCCAGCAGCCCATTTAGCGGGAGAGGCCAAGAGACCCAGTACTTC.

This clone was seen only once. The chain links TRBV11-2 to TRBJ2-7, with D perhaps TRBD1 (5 bases). V dropped 1 base and J dropped 3 bases, with 13 bases sitting between them. The CDR3 runs 15 residues. Looked up from germline, CDR1 is SGHAT and CDR2 is FQNNGV. CDR3 coding DNA: TGTGCCAGCAGCTTAGGTGCCAGGGATGTCTACGAGCAGTACTTC. The encoded protein is CASSLGARDVYEQYF.

This chain uses TRBV11-1 with TRBJ2-1; a possible D gene is TRBD1 (6 bases). V was shortened by 5 bases and J by 7 bases, with 18 bases between the two germline ends. CDR3 length: 15 amino acids. The germline V gene encodes CDR1 SGHAT and CDR2 FQDESV (reference sequence). CDR3 protein: CASSAGTSEWNEQFF. The CDR3 DNA sequence: TGTGCCAGCAGCGCCGGGACATCGGAGTGGAATGAGCAGTTCTTC.

The chain carries TRBV19 and TRBJ1-1; D is uncertain. Germline V lookup: CDR1 LNHDA, CDR2 SQIVND (reference sequence). Deletions cut 3 bases from V and 3 bases from J, with 8 bases between. This CDR3 spans 13 amino acids. CDR3 residues: CASSMGPDTEAFF. CDR3 in DNA: TGTGCCAGTAGTATGGGTCCCGACACTGAAGCTTTCTTT.